This T cell receptor beta chain appears in the sequencing data of a study of cytotoxic CD8 clonotypes in ibrutinib-treated CLL. Study-level points and caveats: Increased clonality at ibrutinib response gave way to a return toward baseline at progression.

Assay used: immunoSEQ multiplex PCR; TCRdb lists only in-frame clones, some missing. The repertoire holds under 150,000 clones, with around 90% as singletons. Concerning this clone itself: Its specificity is not known.

This receptor was taken from a human donor with chronic lymphocytic leukemia. Sequenced material: PBMCs, taken after 12 months of ibrutinib treatment.

CDR3 in DNA: TGTGCCAGCACCGGAGATGAACTAGCGGGCCCTAGCACAGATACGCAGTATTTT. The encoded protein is CASTGDELAGPSTDTQYF. The chain combines TRBV28 with TRBJ2-3; 9 positions agree with TRBD2. The V and J ends lost 7 bases and 0 bases, in that order; junction bases with no gene match: 14. Germline-derived CDR1 and CDR2 are MDHEN and SYDVKM. This CDR3 contains 18 residues.